The next 8 T cell receptor beta chains were all read from a single sample in a study of blood T cell repertoires in COVID-19. Sequencing used immunoSEQ multiplex PCR; TCRdb keeps in-frame clones, though not all of them. The sample contains tens of thousands of clones, about 89% of which appear only once. Sequencing was performed on peripheral blood. These receptors originate from a man in his 70s with active or convalescent COVID-19.

The chain recombines TRBV10-1 with TRBJ2-3; 8 bases match TRBD2. The germline CDR1 and CDR2 sequences are WNHNN and SYGVQD (reference sequence). Germline trimming cut 7 bases from V and 5 bases from J; bases unmatched to any gene: 14. The CDR3 has 16 amino acids. The CDR3 is CASTDRRGAPRDTQYF. In nucleotides, the CDR3 is TGCGCCAGCACCGACAGGCGGGGGGCCCCGCGAGATACGCAGTATTTT.

The V call is TRBV5-1, the J call TRBJ1-1, with 7 bases identical to TRBD1. The germline CDR1 and CDR2 sequences are SGHRS and YFSETQ. This CDR3 has 14 residues. Unmatched junction bases numbered 17, after V lost 10 bases and J lost 8 bases. The chain's CDR3 is CARRGQNHPREAFF. DNA for the CDR3: TGCGCCCGGCGGGGACAGAACCACCCTCGGGAAGCTTTCTTT.

This clone has just one count. The V gene is TRBV24-1, the J gene TRBJ2-1, with TRBD2 as a possible D gene (6 bases). The CDR3 is 15 residues long. Per the germline V gene, CDR1 is KGHDR and CDR2 is SFDVKD. V lost 3 bases and J lost 7, with 15 bases in between. This CDR3 reads CATSDIGGVRNEQFF. The CDR3 nucleotides read TGTGCCACCAGTGATATTGGCGGGGTACGGAATGAGCAGTTCTTC.

V and J are TRBV29-1 and TRBJ2-5; 7 bases are shared with TRBD2. The length of the CDR3 is 14 residues. Germline CDR1 and CDR2: SQVTM and ANQGSEA. V shed 1 base, J shed 5 bases, and the junction held 7 bases outside the gene matches. Here the CDR3 reads CSVEGGGRGETQYF. CDR3 bases: TGCAGCGTTGAAGGGGGGGGTCGGGGTGAGACCCAGTACTTC. The whole variable domain, filled in from reference TRBV29-1 and TRBJ2-5, reads SAVISQKPSRDICQRGTSLTIQCQVDSQVTMMFWYRQQPGQSLTLIATANQGSEATYESGFVIDKFPISRPNLTFSTLTVSNMSPEDSSIYLCSVEGGGRGETQYFGPGTRLLVL.

The rearrangement uses TRBV6-1 and TRBJ1-5; perhaps TRBD1 as D (5 bases). This CDR3 contains 16 residues. V lost 4 bases and J lost 3, with 16 bases in between. Germline CDR1 and CDR2: MNHNS and SASEGT. DNA of the CDR3: TGTGCCAGCAGTGCATCCGTATGGACACCCAATCAGCCCCAGCATTTT. Encoded protein: CASSASVWTPNQPQHF.

The genes are TRBV9 and TRBJ1-2; 7 bases fit TRBD1. Per germline, CDR1 SGDLS and CDR2 YYNGEE. The V segment lost 0 bases and the J segment 8 bases; nucleotides outside the gene matches: 13. This CDR3 has 16 residues. DNA of the CDR3: TGTGCCAGCAGCGTAGACCGAGACAGGGTCTCCGGCGGCTACACCTTC. Protein: CASSVDRDRVSGGYTF.

V gene TRBV19 combines with J gene TRBJ1-2; unclear D gene. The germline gives CDR1 LNHDA, CDR2 SQIVND (reference sequence). V was clipped by 3 bases and J by 0 bases, with 11 bases between them. The CDR3 consists of 15 residues. CDR3: CASSITAASNYGYTF. The CDR3 bases are TGTGCCAGTAGTATCACGGCGGCCTCTAACTATGGCTACACCTTC.

This chain joins TRBV19 and TRBJ1-1; 7 bases align to TRBD1. Germline V lookup: CDR1 LNHDA, CDR2 SQIVND (reference sequence). The CDR3 consists of 14 residues. Trimming cost V 4 bases and J 7 bases; bases outside gene matches: 9. The CDR3 DNA reads as TGTGCCAGTAGTAGGATCCGGGACAGAGGTGAAGCTTTCTTT. The encoded protein is CASSRIRDRGEAFF.